What follows is one T cell receptor beta chain and its context. The antigen remains unidentified. The sample is drawn from a study of cytotoxic CD8 clonotypes in ibrutinib-treated CLL. Study observations and caveats: Sustained-remission and progressing patients' sampling times differed.

The table came from immunoSEQ multiplex PCR; TCRdb's copy has only in-frame clones and leaves some out. Among some 46,000 clones, nearly 70% were seen once, and the ten largest hold roughly 14%. Sequenced material: PBMCs, taken after 12 months of ibrutinib treatment. This TCR was recovered from a human donor with chronic lymphocytic leukemia.

DNA of the CDR3: TGTGCCAGCAGTGAACTCGACAGGCCCCAAGAGACCCAGTACTTC. Translated, it gives CASSELDRPQETQYF. J is TRBJ2-5 and V is TRBV2; perhaps TRBD1 as D (6 bases). This CDR3 is 15 amino acids long. The V gene lost 2 bases and the J gene lost 1 base, with 11 bases spanning the gap. Looked up from germline, CDR1 is SNHLY and CDR2 is FYNNEI. The full variable domain, completed using reference TRBV2 and TRBJ2-5, is EPEVTQTPSHQVTQMGQEVILRCVPISNHLYFYWYRQILGQKVEFLVSFYNNEISEKSEIFDDQFSVERPDGSNFTLKIRSTKLEDSAMYFCASSELDRPQETQYFGPGTRLLVL.